Each of the 25 T cell receptor beta chains below was sequenced from the same sample in a study of blood T cells in healthy people across ages. Sample-barcoded 5' priming and a J-beta primer mix drove a second PCR of about 6 to 12 cycles. Each CDR3 protein gets one entry after TCRdb re-called the 5' RACE reads with MiXCR. The sample includes some 640,000 distinct CDR3 sequences, 25% to 35% of them seen just once. The specimen was blood. The receptors come from a woman older than 75 in good health.

Regarding this clonotype: Possible read error: a much larger clone is one base away. No conserved phenylalanine or tryptophan ends this CDR3, so it is likely a read error. The CDR3 region is CASSGIGQSSYEQYI. CDR3 sequence (DNA): TGCGCCAGCAGCGGAATCGGGCAAAGCTCCTACGAGCAGTACATC. The chain joins TRBV5-1 to TRBJ2-7; no reliable D call. Germline lookup yields CDR1 SGHRS and CDR2 YFSETQ. The CDR3 runs 15 residues. Trimming cost V 4 bases and J 0 bases, with 14 bases left between them.

With respect to this clonotype: The conserved phenylalanine or tryptophan is not found at the CDR3 terminus, so this likely reflects a read error. This chain uses TRBV7-8 with TRBJ2-1; no firm D call. V lost 2 bases and J lost 9, with 5 bases in between. Germline V gene sequence: CDR1 SGHVS, CDR2 FQNEAQ. This CDR3 has 11 amino acids. The CDR3 coding sequence is TGTGCCAGCAGCTTATCTGGTGAGCAGTTCATC. Translated, it gives CASSLSGEQFI.

Concerning this clonotype itself: This may stem from a read error, because a much larger clone lies one nucleotide away. The CDR3, as DNA: TGTGCCAGCAGCTTGGCCAGGGCGAATTCACCCTTCCACTTT. Protein: CASSLARANSPFHF. The rearrangement links TRBV5-4 to TRBJ1-6; TRBD1 might be the D (5 bases). Germline assignment: CDR1 SGHNT and CDR2 YYREEE (reference sequence). The CDR3 has 14 residues. Full variable domain (remainder filled in from reference TRBV5-4 and TRBJ1-6): ETGVTQSPTHLIKTRGQQVTLRCSSQSGHNTVSWYQQALGQGPQFIFQYYREEENGRGNFPPRFSGLQFPNYSSELNVNALELDDSALYLCASSLARANSPFHFGNGTRLTVT.

This chain links TRBV20-1 with TRBJ2-3; D gene uncertain. V was cut by 4 bases and J by 2 bases, with 10 bases left in between. CDR1 and CDR2 from the germline V gene are DFQATT and SNEGSKA (reference sequence). CDR3 length equals 13 residues. Here the CDR3 reads CSANTLLTDTQYF. CDR3 coding DNA: TGCAGTGCTAACACCCTCCTCACAGATACGCAGTATTTT.

This clonotype was found many times. The chain is built from TRBV21-1 and TRBJ2-6. TRBV21-1 is an annotated pseudogene. CDR3 length: 15 amino acids. CDR3: CASSKGGAGANVLTF. The CDR3 DNA reads TGTGCCAGCAGCAAAGGTGGGGCTGGGGCCAACGTCCTGACTTTC.

This clonotype was seen repeatedly, ten times or more. The chain uses TRBV4-2 and TRBJ2-5, with D hard to call. Trimming pared 0 bases from V and 5 bases from J, leaving 13 bases between. The CDR3 spans 15 residues. CDR1 is LGHNA, CDR2 YNFKEQ, per germline. DNA of the CDR3: TGTGCCAGCAGCCAAGACCGTGACCAGTGGGAGACCCAGTACTTC. Protein: CASSQDRDQWETQYF.

This clonotype was seen repeatedly, ten times or more. The chain is built from TRBV11-2 and TRBJ1-6; D remains unclear. The CDR3 has 13 amino acids. Trimming left V 6 bases short and J 3 bases short, with 6 bases between. Germline lookup yields CDR1 SGHAT and CDR2 FQNNGV. Here the CDR3 reads CASSRDYNSPLHF. The CDR3 nucleotides are TGTGCCAGCAGTAGGGACTATAATTCACCCCTCCACTTT.

This chain connects TRBV5-8 to TRBJ1-2; 9 positions agree with TRBD1. The V gene end was trimmed by 2 bases and the J gene end by 8 bases; junction bases not matched to a gene: 10. This CDR3 is built from 15 residues. Germline V gene sequence: CDR1 SGHTS, CDR2 YDEGEE. The CDR3 DNA is TGTGCCAGCAGCTTTCGGGAACAGGGGGCGCGGGGCTACACCTTC. Its translation is CASSFREQGARGYTF.

There are a few counts of this clonotype. The chain is built from TRBV15 and TRBJ1-3; D not resolved. Germline V CDR1 and CDR2: LNHNV, YYDKDF (reference sequence). Trimming took 5 bases from V and 4 from J, leaving 15 bases between them. This CDR3 has 15 residues. CDR3 in amino acids: CATSVQEGSGNTIYF. The DNA for the CDR3 is TGTGCCACCAGCGTCCAGGAGGGATCAGGAAACACCATATATTTT.

Remarks on this clonotype: This could be a read error, since a much larger clone is one nucleotide away. The V call is TRBV3-1, the J call TRBJ1-2, with a tentative D call TRBD1 (5 bases). Looked up from germline, CDR1 is LGHDT and CDR2 is YNNKEL (reference sequence). The CDR3 contains 14 residues. V shed 2 bases and J shed 4 bases, with 11 bases lying between them. CDR3 sequence (DNA): TGTGCCAGCAGCCAACAAAAAGGGGCCTATGGCTACACCTTC. It yields the protein CASSQQKGAYGYTF. The full variable domain, its missing parts supplied by reference TRBV3-1 and TRBJ1-2, is DTAVSQTPKYLVTQMGNDKSIKCEQNLGHDTMYWYKQDSKKFLKIMFSYNNKELIINETVPNRFSPKSPDKAHLNLHINSLELGDSAVYFCASSQQKGAYGYTFGSGTRLTVV.

This clonotype has at least ten counts. The J gene is TRBJ2-7, the V gene TRBV5-1, with 8 bases that match TRBD2. The CDR3 runs to 18 residues. Per germline, CDR1 SGHRS and CDR2 YFSETQ. V dropped 0 bases and J dropped 4; count of bases not matched to a gene: 15. CDR3 protein: CASSLAWGLGSGGYEQYF. The CDR3 nucleotides are TGCGCCAGCAGCTTGGCCTGGGGACTAGGATCCGGTGGGTACGAGCAGTACTTC.

About this clonotype itself: This may come from a read error, since a much larger clone is one base off. This chain links TRBV20-1 with TRBJ2-5, with D perhaps being TRBD1 or TRBD2 (5 bases each). V was trimmed by 5 bases and J by 0 bases, leaving 10 bases between them. CDR1 and CDR2 from the germline V gene are DFQATT and SNEGSKA (reference sequence). This CDR3 region has 13 residues. The CDR3 loop reads CSAGGRHQETQYF. DNA for the CDR3: TGCAGTGCTGGGGGACGGCACCAAGAGACCCAGTACTTC.

This clonotype was detected ten times or more. The CDR3 DNA sequence: TGTGCCAGCAGTTCGGGACTAGCGTTATTCCAAGAGACCCAGTACTTC. Amino acids: CASSSGLALFQETQYF. This sequence joins TRBV27 and TRBJ2-5; 10 bases agree with TRBD2. V gave up 4 bases and J gave up 1 base; unmatched junction bases: 6. Germline assignment: CDR1 MNHEY and CDR2 SMNVEV (reference sequence). The CDR3 is 16 amino acids.

Many counts were recorded for this clonotype. The chain is built from TRBV6-2 or TRBV6-3 and TRBJ1-2, with 7 bases matching TRBD1. CDR3 length: 13 amino acids. Unmatched junction bases numbered 5, after V lost 10 bases and J lost 0 bases. Germline CDR1 and CDR2: MNHEY and SVGEGT. CDR3 amino acids: CATRDRANYGYTF. Written as DNA, the CDR3 is TGTGCCACCAGGGACAGAGCTAACTATGGCTACACCTTC.

This clonotype was seen ten or more times. The chain links TRBV20-1 to TRBJ2-4; no definite D call. V shed 5 bases and J shed 5 bases, with 10 bases lying between them. The germline V gene encodes CDR1 DFQATT and CDR2 SNEGSKA (reference sequence). The CDR3 loop spans 12 amino acids. This chain's CDR3 is CSAHGLENIQYF. Here the CDR3 DNA reads TGCAGTGCTCATGGTTTGGAAAACATTCAGTACTTC.

Turning to this clonotype: A read error may be the cause here, since a much bigger clone is one base away. The J gene is TRBJ2-3, the V gene TRBV4-3; D is possibly TRBD1 or TRBD2 (6 bases each). The CDR3 loop spans 17 amino acids. CDR1 LGHNA and CDR2 YSLEER come from the germline V gene. Trimming left V 3 bases short and J 2 bases short, with 18 bases between. The CDR3 region has the DNA TGCGCCAGCAGCCACTCAACCGGGGGCCTGAACACAGATACGCAGTATTTT. The encoded protein is CASSHSTGGLNTDTQYF.

This clonotype was observed a handful of times. This sequence joins TRBV5-5 and TRBJ1-6; no clear D. In germline, CDR1 is SGHKS, CDR2 YYEKEE (reference sequence). Between the trimmed V and J ends, which lost 0 bases and 11 bases, there was a span of 6 bases. CDR3 length equals 12 residues. The CDR3 is CASSLGTPPLHF. In DNA, the CDR3 is TGTGCCAGCAGCTTGGGAACACCACCCCTCCACTTT.

This clonotype occurred a few times. V is TRBV6-5 and J is TRBJ2-2, with D tentatively TRBD1 (5 bases). The CDR3 totals 14 residues. The germline gives CDR1 MNHEY, CDR2 SVGAGI. V was clipped by 7 bases and J by 8 bases, with 17 bases between them. CDR3 protein: CASNPRVKPGELFF. CDR3 sequence (DNA): TGTGCCAGCAACCCCAGGGTGAAACCGGGGGAGCTGTTTTTT.

This clonotype came up a few times. Germline and junction disagree at one end, which may indicate a read error. The rearrangement joins TRBV4-2 to TRBJ1-6; 7 bases map to TRBD1. CDR1 is LGHNA, CDR2 YNFKEQ, per germline. The CDR3 has 18 amino acids. CDR3 bases: TGTGCCAGCAGCCAAGCCAGTCAGGGGGTCCTTGATAATTCGCCCCTCCACTTT. As protein: CASSQASQGVLDNSPLHF.

This clonotype was picked up a small number of times. Being one base from a much bigger clone, this may be a read error. The V and J genes are TRBV15 and TRBJ2-7, with D perhaps being TRBD1 or TRBD2 (5 bases each). This CDR3 comprises 16 residues. V was shortened by 3 bases and J by 0 bases, with 15 bases between the two germline ends. Germline V gene data show CDR1 as LNHNV and CDR2 as YYDKDF (reference sequence). CDR3: CATSSWDPPGSYEQYF. The CDR3 nucleotides read TGTGCCACCAGCAGTTGGGACCCCCCGGGCTCCTACGAGCAGTACTTC.

In this sample, this clonotype turned up many times. This sequence joins TRBV20-1 and TRBJ2-1, with D possibly matching TRBD1 (6 bases). V lost 3 bases and J lost 5, with 17 bases in between. Germline CDR1 is DFQATT and CDR2 is SNEGSKA (reference sequence). CDR3 length: 15 residues. The CDR3 reads CSARKTGTINNEQFF. In DNA, the CDR3 is TGCAGTGCTAGGAAAACCGGGACAATCAACAATGAGCAGTTCTTC.

The CDR3 nucleotides are TGTGCCAGCAGTTCCGGGACTAGCGGGAACCCTGAAACTGCCTACGAGCAGTACTTC. Translating it yields CASSSGTSGNPETAYEQYF. The rearrangement uses TRBV28 and TRBJ2-7; 13 positions agree with TRBD2. The CDR3 runs to 19 residues. Germline V lookup: CDR1 MDHEN, CDR2 SYDVKM. Trimming cost V 4 bases and J 2 bases; bases outside gene matches: 14.

This clonotype was seen a handful of times. The genes are TRBV9 and TRBJ1-2, with D unclear. Trimming stripped 1 base from V and 4 bases from J, with 29 bases between. CDR1 SGDLS and CDR2 YYNGEE come from the germline V gene. CDR3 length: 20 residues. As DNA, the CDR3 is TGTGCCAGCAGCGTAAACGGATTTAGGACGACTCGGGTAGCGAGCTATGGCTACACCTTC. Translated, it gives CASSVNGFRTTRVASYGYTF.

This clonotype was seen more than once but under ten times. The chain recombines TRBV20-1 with TRBJ2-5; 7 bases are a match to TRBD2. The V gene's germline CDR1 is DFQATT and CDR2 SNEGSKA (reference sequence). With V trimmed by 8 bases and J by 4 bases, 10 bases remained unmatched. The CDR3 runs 13 residues. CDR3 residues: CSSGAGNTETQYF. CDR3 bases: TGCAGTTCTGGAGCGGGGAATACAGAGACCCAGTACTTC.

This clonotype was seen ten or more times. CDR3 DNA: TGCAGTGCTAGCCGGGGACTAGCGGGGGGGAAAACTTACAATGAGCAGTTCTTC. This encodes CSASRGLAGGKTYNEQFF. The gene calls are TRBV20-1 and TRBJ2-1, with 16 bases that match TRBD2. Germline V gene lookup returns CDR1 DFQATT and CDR2 SNEGSKA (reference sequence). The junction had 9 bases not matched to a gene; V was cut back by 3 bases and J by 4 bases. CDR3 size: 18 residues.